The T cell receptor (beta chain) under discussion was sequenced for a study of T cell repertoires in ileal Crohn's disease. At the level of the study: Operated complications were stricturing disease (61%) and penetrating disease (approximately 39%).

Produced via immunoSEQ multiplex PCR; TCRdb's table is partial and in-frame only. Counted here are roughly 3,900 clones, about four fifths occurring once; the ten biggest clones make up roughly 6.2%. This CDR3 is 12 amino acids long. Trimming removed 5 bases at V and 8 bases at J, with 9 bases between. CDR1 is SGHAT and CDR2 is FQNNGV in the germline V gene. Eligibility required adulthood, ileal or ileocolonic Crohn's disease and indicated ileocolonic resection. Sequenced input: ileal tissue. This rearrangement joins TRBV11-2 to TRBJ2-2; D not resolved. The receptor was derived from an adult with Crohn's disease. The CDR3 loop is CASSPVRGELFF. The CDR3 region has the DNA TGTGCCAGCAGCCCCGTTCGGGGGGAGCTGTTTTTT.